Shown below are 11 T cell receptor beta chains from a single sample sequenced in a study of PD-L1 blockade in urothelial cancer. Clones were sequenced by immunoSEQ multiplex PCR, and TCRdb holds only the in-frame ones, with some missing. The sample lists some 51,000 clones; around 87% were seen once. The sequenced sample was PBMCs, obtained around atezolizumab (anti-PD-L1) treatment. The receptors originated from a man aged 60 to 69 with urothelial cancer.

This chain uses TRBV15 with TRBJ2-1; D not certain. The CDR3 consists of 12 residues. The germline V and J ends were trimmed by 1 base and 9 bases, with 7 bases remaining between them. CDR1 is LNHNV, CDR2 YYDKDF, per germline (reference sequence). CDR3 sequence (DNA): TGTGCCACCAGCAGAGGAAACAGTGAGCAGTTCTTC. It is translated as CATSRGNSEQFF.

This sequence joins TRBV19 and TRBJ1-1, with D unclear. The ends were cut back, 5 bases at V and 4 bases at J, with 14 bases in the middle. Germline V gene sequence: CDR1 LNHDA, CDR2 SQIVND (reference sequence). The CDR3 totals 14 residues. DNA for the CDR3: TGTGCCAGTAGTGGGAGGGTAGAGGGCACTGAAGCTTTCTTT. It yields the protein CASSGRVEGTEAFF. The full variable domain, in which reference TRBV19 and TRBJ1-1 provide the parts outside the CDR3, is DGGITQSPKYLFRKEGQNVTLSCEQNLNHDAMYWYRQDPGQGLRLIYYSQIVNDFQKGDIAEGYSVSREKKESFPLTVTSAQKNPTAFYLCASSGRVEGTEAFFGQGTRLTVV.

The CDR3 sequence: CATSRGDRNQETQYF. CDR3 nucleotide sequence: TGTGCCACCAGCAGAGGCGACAGGAATCAAGAGACCCAGTACTTC. This sequence joins TRBV15 and TRBJ2-5, with D perhaps TRBD1 (6 bases). V lost 1 base and J lost 2, with 11 bases in between. Germline CDR1 reads LNHNV; CDR2 reads YYDKDF (reference sequence). This CDR3 has 15 residues.

V gene TRBV6-5 combines with J gene TRBJ1-3; D unresolved. Germline values: CDR1 MNHEY, CDR2 SVGAGI. The CDR3 loop spans 11 amino acids. V lost 10 bases and J lost 3, with 7 bases in between. The CDR3 DNA is TGTGCCACCGTTTATGGAAACACCATATATTTT. This encodes CATVYGNTIYF.

The chain is built from TRBV7-2 and TRBJ2-1, with 8 nucleotides matching TRBD2. Germline CDR1 is SGHTA and CDR2 is FQGNSA. CDR3 length: 16 residues. The trim removed 0 bases at V and 8 bases at J, leaving 9 bases unmatched. The CDR3 DNA follows: TGTGCCAGCAGCTTAGCGCCGCGGGGGGCAGGGGATGAGCAGTTCTTC. Encoded protein: CASSLAPRGAGDEQFF.

The chain couples TRBV4-1 to TRBJ1-3; 9 nucleotides align to TRBD1. There are 18 residues in the CDR3. Trimming cost V 4 bases and J 5 bases; bases outside gene matches: 15. CDR1 is MGHRA and CDR2 is YSYEKL in the germline V gene. Written as DNA, the CDR3 is TGCGCCAGCAGCCCCGACTTATACGGGACAGGGCTTAGAAACACCATATATTTT. Amino acids: CASSPDLYGTGLRNTIYF.

The rearrangement joins TRBV7-3 to TRBJ2-6, with TRBD1 identical over 9 bases. CDR3 length equals 16 residues. V lost 5 bases, J lost 3 bases, and 5 bases stayed unmatched. Germline CDR1 is SGHTA and CDR2 is FQGTGA. CDR3 nucleotide sequence: TGTGCCAGCAGCGTACAGGGGGCTGGTGGGGCCAACGTCCTGACTTTC. Its translation is CASSVQGAGGANVLTF.

The chain links TRBV7-8 to TRBJ2-6, with D hard to call. There are 16 residues in the CDR3. Germline assignment: CDR1 SGHVS and CDR2 FQNEAQ. V lost 5 bases to trimming and J lost 4 bases, with 15 bases between them. CDR3 in amino acids: CASSPNSRRGANVLTF. The CDR3 DNA sequence: TGTGCCAGCAGCCCCAATTCAAGGAGAGGGGCCAACGTCCTGACTTTC. The whole variable domain, filled in from reference TRBV7-8 and TRBJ2-6, reads GAGVSQSPRYKVAKRGQDVALRCDPISGHVSLFWYQQALGQGPEFLTYFQNEAQLDKSGLPSDRFFAERPEGSVSTLKIQRTQQEDSAVYLCASSPNSRRGANVLTFGAGSRLTVL.

The chain employs TRBV6-6 and TRBJ2-7; D is perhaps TRBD2 (5 bases). The CDR3 has 13 residues. Per germline, CDR1 MNHNY and CDR2 SVGAGI (reference sequence). V was shortened by 5 bases and J by 7 bases, with 15 bases between the two germline ends. The chain's CDR3 is CASSNPVRGEQYF. The CDR3 nucleotides are TGTGCCAGCAGTAACCCAGTCCGAGGGGAGCAGTACTTC.

The V call is TRBV7-3, the J call TRBJ2-7; 8 positions agree with TRBD2. Trimming took 2 bases from V and 4 from J; bases not matched to a gene: 7. Germline CDR1 and CDR2: SGHTA and FQGTGA. The CDR3 loop spans 15 amino acids. As DNA, the CDR3 is TGTGCCAGCAGCTTATTCAGCGGGAGAGGTTACGAGCAGTACTTC. The encoded protein is CASSLFSGRGYEQYF.

The chain couples TRBV7-9 to TRBJ1-1; 8 bases map to TRBD1. Germline V gives CDR1 SEHNR, CDR2 FQNEAQ (reference sequence). This CDR3 has 16 residues. Unmatched junction bases numbered 8, after V lost 4 bases and J lost 1 base. CDR3 residues: CASSSTRTGKNTEAFF. Here the CDR3 DNA reads TGTGCCAGCAGCTCCACTCGGACAGGGAAGAACACTGAAGCTTTCTTT.